This TCR beta chain was captured in a study of OX40 agonist ivuxolimab in advanced cancers. Study-level background: Those enrolled were about 80% male, with a mean age of around 55 years and ages from roughly 23 to 79. The study's findings and limits: Normalized T-cell clonal expansion was also low in a subset of nonresponders.

Produced via immunoSEQ multiplex PCR; TCRdb's table is partial and in-frame only. The data hold tens of thousands of clones, with about 85% observed a single time. V was pared by 5 bases and J by 6 bases, with 12 bases between. This CDR3 spans 13 amino acids. The germline CDR1 and CDR2 sequences are SGHRS and YFSETQ. This clone was observed a single time. Its antigen is not identified. The starting material was CD4+ or CD8+ T cells sorted from blood, obtained in a trial of the OX40 agonist ivuxolimab. This chain links TRBV5-1 with TRBJ2-1; D uncertain. The sequence came from an adult with an advanced solid tumor such as melanoma, head and neck, liver or kidney cancer. The CDR3 DNA reads as TGCGCCAGCAGTTTCAGTGCCGGCAATGAGCAGTTCTTC. It codes for CASSFSAGNEQFF.